This T cell receptor (beta chain) was captured in a study of T cell responses to AZD1222 COVID-19 vaccine. CDR3 length: 15 amino acids. Germline CDR1 and CDR2: KGHSH and LQKENI. Losses at the gene ends were 3 bases for V and 3 bases for J; bases not matched to a gene: 2. Sequencing used immunoSEQ multiplex PCR; TCRdb keeps in-frame clones, though not all of them. Found here are roughly 55,000 clones, roughly 90% of them singletons; the top ten hold around 2%. V gene TRBV18 combines with J gene TRBJ1-5; 10 bases agree with TRBD1. The sample in question was peripheral blood, obtained on day 0 of AZD1222 vaccination. This clonotype originated in an adult in good health. CDR3 residues: CASSPGTGVNQPQHF. The CDR3 nucleotides are TGTGCCAGCTCACCCGGGACAGGGGTCAATCAGCCCCAGCATTTT.